The clone carrying this T cell receptor beta chain came up many times. What it binds is not known. This specimen comes from a study of response to subunit inactivated influenza vaccine. The study's findings and limits: A suggestion made by the authors is that each seasonal influenza vaccination recruits few new T cells.

In TCRdb, the RT-PCR reads were re-called with MiXCR into one record per CDR3 protein. Of 450,000 to 600,000 distinct CDR3 sequences in the sample, 7.5% to 8.5% were seen once. This TCR derives from a man aged 50-75 years who received an inactivated influenza vaccine. The material was PBMCs from blood, obtained roughly 24 months after vaccination.

CDR3 residues: CASSLKATVGEQFF. The CDR3 coding sequence is TGTGCCAGCAGCTTAAAGGCGACCGTGGGTGAGCAGTTCTTC. The chain uses TRBV11-2 and TRBJ2-1; D not certain. The germline V gene has CDR1 SGHAT and CDR2 FQNNGV. The ends were cut back, 2 bases at V and 9 bases at J, with 14 bases in the middle. There are 14 residues in the CDR3.